Each of the 4 T cell receptor beta chains below was sequenced from the same sample in a study of cytomegalovirus exposure and HLA in healthy donors. Primers: 60 Vbeta forward and 13 Jbeta reverse. The method was immunoSEQ multiplex PCR; TCRdb's version includes in-frame clones alone and lacks a portion of them. The specimen's table records around 71,000 clones. The material sequenced was PBMCs. The receptors shown here come from a woman in her twenties or thirties in good health and CMV-seronegative.

This sequence joins TRBV28 and TRBJ1-2, with 8 bases lining up with TRBD1. Germline V gene lookup returns CDR1 MDHEN and CDR2 SYDVKM. V shed 5 bases, J shed 3 bases, and the junction held 5 bases outside the gene matches. This CDR3 is built from 14 residues. The CDR3 here is CASSQDRVDYGYTF. The DNA of the CDR3 is TGTGCCAGCAGTCAGGACAGGGTTGACTATGGCTACACCTTC.

The rearrangement joins TRBV10-3 to TRBJ1-6, with D hard to call. V was trimmed by 4 bases and J by 0 bases, leaving 7 bases between them. The CDR3 has 15 residues. CDR1 is ENHRY and CDR2 is SYGVKD in the germline V gene. The CDR3 sequence is CAISARSSYNSPLHF. The CDR3 DNA reads as TGTGCCATCAGTGCTAGGAGCTCCTATAATTCACCCCTCCACTTT.

About this clone: The germline gene is not matched at one end of the junction; a read error may be the cause. The chain recombines TRBV7-7 with TRBJ2-5; D unresolved. The CDR3 loop spans 14 amino acids. CDR1 and CDR2 from the germline V gene are SSHAT and FNYEAQ (reference sequence). CDR3: CASSRDITQETQYF. The CDR3 nucleotides are TGTGCTAGCAGCAGAGACATAACCCAAGAGACCCAGTACTTC.

The chain links TRBV9 to TRBJ2-7; D possibly corresponds to TRBD2 (5 bases). In germline, CDR1 is SGDLS, CDR2 YYNGEE. The CDR3 covers 14 residues. Trimming took 0 bases from V and 7 from J, leaving 14 bases between them. The CDR3 sequence is CASSVEAISGEQYF. As DNA, the CDR3 is TGTGCCAGCAGCGTAGAGGCGATTTCGGGGGAGCAGTACTTC.